Reported below is one TCR beta chain. Its antigen is unidentified. The data derive from a study of cytomegalovirus exposure and HLA in healthy donors. Points from the study as a whole: Sequencing probably produced one cluster of sequence variants that were highly shared. More clonal expansion characterized HLA-associated TCR beta chains than equally common others in a later analysis.

13 Jbeta primers and 60 Vbeta primers were used for the PCR. Profiling relied on immunoSEQ multiplex PCR, and the TCRdb table lists in-frame clones only, not all of them. The data contain some 63,000 clones, roughly 80% of them singletons. With 1 base removed from V and 2 bases from J, the gap between germline ends came to 9 bases. Germline V gives CDR1 SQVTM, CDR2 ANQGSEA. The CDR3 has 13 residues. Each of the donors was a healthy bone marrow donor. The sequenced sample was PBMCs. The origin of this receptor is a middle-aged woman in good health and CMV-seronegative. The rearrangement links TRBV29-1 to TRBJ2-7; TRBD1 might be the D (6 bases). CDR3 DNA sequence: TGCAGCGTTGAAGGACAGGAAACCTACGAGCAGTACTTC. Its translation is CSVEGQETYEQYF.